This passage covers 30 T cell receptor beta chains from one sample sequenced in a study of blood T cells in healthy people across ages. PCR was performed a second time for about 7 to 12 cycles using a sample-barcoded 5' primer and a J-beta primer mix. TCRdb fed the 5' RACE reads into MiXCR, producing one record per CDR3 protein. Here the sample spans about 940,000 distinct CDR3 sequences, under 50% being singletons. Material for sequencing was blood. The source is a young man in good health.

Notes on this clonotype: Germline and junction disagree at one end, which may indicate a read error. The chain is built from TRBV20-1 and TRBJ2-5; 12 positions agree with TRBD2. Per germline, CDR1 DFQATT and CDR2 SNEGSKA (reference sequence). CDR3 length: 15 amino acids. The CDR3 reads CSAGEILAGGETQYF. In nucleotides, the CDR3 is TGCAGTGCTGGAGAGATACTAGCGGGGGGAGAGACCCAGTACTTC.

The rearrangement joins TRBV7-2 to TRBJ2-4, with 7 positions matching TRBD1. The CDR3 covers 15 residues. Germline lookup yields CDR1 SGHTA and CDR2 FQGNSA. The junction had 10 bases not matched to a gene; V was cut back by 5 bases and J by 6 bases. CDR3 sequence (DNA): TGTGCCAGCAGCAATACCCAGGGGGTCGGAAACATTCAGTACTTC. Translating gives CASSNTQGVGNIQYF.

This clonotype was counted only a few times. This chain links TRBV12-3 or TRBV12-4 with TRBJ1-2, with D unclear. V was shortened by 6 bases and J by 8 bases, with 10 bases between the two germline ends. The CDR3 has 11 residues. DNA of the CDR3: TGTGCCAGCAGATCTTTCTCCGGCTACACCTTC. Protein: CASRSFSGYTF.

This clonotype has more than one count but fewer than ten. This rearrangement joins TRBV20-1 to TRBJ1-4; D remains unclear. Germline values: CDR1 DFQATT, CDR2 SNEGSKA (reference sequence). This CDR3 is built from 13 residues. The ends were cut back, 0 bases at V and 7 bases at J, with 9 bases in the middle. The CDR3 region is CSARDRVREKLFF. The CDR3 DNA sequence: TGCAGTGCTAGAGATCGAGTTCGTGAAAAACTGTTTTTT.

This clonotype was recorded a few times. The CDR3 region has the DNA TGTGCCAGCAGACAGGGAGCTAATGAAAAACTGTTTTTT. Its protein product is CASRQGANEKLFF. V is TRBV3-1 and J is TRBJ1-4; tentatively, D is TRBD1 (6 bases). This CDR3 is 13 amino acids long. Trimming shortened V by 6 bases and J by 3 bases, and 8 bases separated the two germline ends. Germline CDR1 reads LGHDT; CDR2 reads YNNKEL (reference sequence). Full variable domain (missing parts from reference TRBV3-1 and TRBJ1-4): DTAVSQTPKYLVTQMGNDKSIKCEQNLGHDTMYWYKQDSKKFLKIMFSYNNKELIINETVPNRFSPKSPDKAHLNLHINSLELGDSAVYFCASRQGANEKLFFGSGTQLSVL.

The chain combines TRBV5-1 with TRBJ2-1; tentative D call: TRBD1 (7 bases). With 0 bases removed from V and 4 bases from J, the gap between germline ends came to 14 bases. The CDR3 covers 16 residues. Germline loops: CDR1 SGHRS, CDR2 YFSETQ. The CDR3 loop reads CASSLGSAGGYNEQFF. As DNA, the CDR3 is TGCGCCAGCAGCTTGGGATCGGCAGGGGGGTACAATGAGCAGTTCTTC.

The chain's CDR3 is CSASAGTRENTGELFF. Here the CDR3 DNA reads TGCAGTGCATCAGCCGGGACTCGAGAGAACACCGGGGAGCTGTTTTTT. The V and J genes are TRBV20-1 and TRBJ2-2; a possible D gene is TRBD2 (6 bases). The CDR3 is made up of 16 amino acids. Germline loops: CDR1 DFQATT, CDR2 SNEGSKA (reference sequence). V was pared by 6 bases and J by 1 base, with 18 bases between.

The chain links TRBV6-6 to TRBJ1-2; 10 nucleotides align to TRBD1. Germline CDR1 MNHNY, CDR2 SVGAGI (reference sequence). The CDR3 has 16 residues. Trimming at V came to 5 bases and at J to 2 bases, leaving 8 bases not matched to a gene. In nucleotides, the CDR3 is TGTGCCAGCAGTGACGCACGGGACAGGGGAAACTATGGCTACACCTTC. It is translated as CASSDARDRGNYGYTF.

Note on this clonotype: At one end, the junction sequence differs from germline, possibly due to a read error. This chain connects TRBV18 to TRBJ1-2; D is uncertain. The CDR3 runs 14 residues. Germline-derived CDR1 and CDR2 are KGHSH and LQKENI. CDR3 amino acids: CPSSPSVSSYGYTF. The CDR3, as DNA: TGTCCCAGCTCACCATCCGTCAGTTCCTATGGCTACACCTTC.

The V call is TRBV20-1, the J call TRBJ2-7, with no clear D. The germline gives CDR1 DFQATT, CDR2 SNEGSKA (reference sequence). Trimming shortened V by 1 base and J by 2 bases, and 15 bases separated the two germline ends. CDR3 length: 15 residues. The CDR3 sequence: CSARGSRTVTYEQYF. CDR3 sequence (DNA): TGCAGTGCTAGAGGATCCAGGACGGTGACCTACGAGCAGTACTTC.

The chain joins TRBV7-9 to TRBJ2-1; tentatively, D is TRBD1 or TRBD2 (5 bases each). Germline V lookup: CDR1 SEHNR, CDR2 FQNEAQ (reference sequence). Trimming cost V 0 bases and J 8 bases, with 14 bases left between them. This CDR3 contains 15 residues. CDR3 DNA: TGTGCCAGCAGCTTAGCGGGGTCAGGGCGGGATGAGCAGTTCTTC. Protein sequence: CASSLAGSGRDEQFF.

There are a few counts of this clonotype. V usage is TRBV29-1 and J usage is TRBJ2-6; D is unclear. Germline CDR1 SQVTM, CDR2 ANQGSEA. This CDR3 is 16 amino acids long. V was clipped by 4 bases and J by 0 bases, with 13 bases between them. This CDR3 reads CSVGFRGDSGANVLTF. CDR3 nucleotide sequence: TGCAGCGTTGGGTTCCGAGGTGACTCTGGGGCCAACGTCCTGACTTTC. The whole variable domain, filled in from reference TRBV29-1 and TRBJ2-6, reads SAVISQKPSRDICQRGTSLTIQCQVDSQVTMMFWYRQQPGQSLTLIATANQGSEATYESGFVIDKFPISRPNLTFSTLTVSNMSPEDSSIYLCSVGFRGDSGANVLTFGAGSRLTVL.

The rearrangement links TRBV29-1 to TRBJ2-1; D not certain. In germline, CDR1 is SQVTM, CDR2 ANQGSEA. The CDR3 runs 18 residues. V was shortened by 1 base and J by 0 bases, with 19 bases between the two germline ends. DNA of the CDR3: TGCAGCGTTGAAGGAATCCCCGAAGTTGTCAGCTCCTACAATGAGCAGTTCTTC. Translated: CSVEGIPEVVSSYNEQFF.

This chain joins TRBV11-2 and TRBJ2-3, with D possibly being TRBD2 (5 bases). Looked up from germline, CDR1 is SGHAT and CDR2 is FQNNGV. The CDR3 runs 14 residues. The ends were cut back, 1 base at V and 8 bases at J, with 13 bases in the middle. The CDR3 spells CASSLVPGWGTQYF. The CDR3 region has the DNA TGTGCCAGCAGCTTAGTCCCGGGGTGGGGTACGCAGTATTTT.

There are many counts of this clonotype. The genes are TRBV28 and TRBJ2-2, with 10 bases fitting TRBD1. Germline CDR1 is MDHEN and CDR2 is SYDVKM. The ends lost 4 bases at V and 6 bases at J; junction bases unmatched: 8. The CDR3 loop spans 16 amino acids. The CDR3 DNA reads TGTGCCAGCAGTTCCGCCCGGACAGGGGGTCCCGGGGAGCTGTTTTTT. As protein: CASSSARTGGPGELFF.

This rearrangement joins TRBV7-9 to TRBJ1-2; 7 bases line up with TRBD1. The germline gives CDR1 SEHNR, CDR2 FQNEAQ (reference sequence). Trimming cost V 2 bases and J 8 bases; bases outside gene matches: 11. The CDR3 length is 15 residues. The CDR3 is CASSLRGTAGKGYTF. The CDR3, as DNA: TGTGCCAGCAGCTTACGAGGGACAGCGGGGAAGGGCTACACCTTC.

This clonotype was detected only a few times. The V call is TRBV7-8, the J call TRBJ2-1; 12 nucleotides agree with TRBD2. Germline V gene data show CDR1 as SGHVS and CDR2 as FQNEAQ. V gave up 1 base and J gave up 0 bases; unmatched junction bases: 7. This CDR3 is built from 19 residues. As DNA, the CDR3 is TGTGCCAGCAGCTTAGGTCTAGCGGGGGGGGTAAGCTCCTACAATGAGCAGTTCTTC. Protein sequence: CASSLGLAGGVSSYNEQFF.

This chain joins TRBV7-6 and TRBJ1-1; 7 bases map to TRBD1. Germline CDR1 reads SGHVS; CDR2 reads FNYEAQ. Trimming at V came to 5 bases and at J to 3 bases, leaving 3 bases not matched to a gene. The CDR3 is 13 residues long. DNA of the CDR3: TGTGCCAGCAGCCAACAGGGGTACACTGAAGCTTTCTTT. Amino acid sequence: CASSQQGYTEAFF.

This clonotype came up a few times. This sequence joins TRBV3-1 and TRBJ1-5, with a weak D call TRBD1 (6 bases). The V end was cut by 1 base, the J end by 3 bases, with 10 bases between. Germline CDR1 LGHDT, CDR2 YNNKEL (reference sequence). The CDR3 is made up of 15 amino acids. CDR3: CASSQAQGVNQPQHF. CDR3 bases: TGTGCCAGCAGCCAAGCACAGGGTGTCAATCAGCCCCAGCATTTT. Complete variable domain (other parts from reference TRBV3-1 and TRBJ1-5): DTAVSQTPKYLVTQMGNDKSIKCEQNLGHDTMYWYKQDSKKFLKIMFSYNNKELIINETVPNRFSPKSPDKAHLNLHINSLELGDSAVYFCASSQAQGVNQPQHFGDGTRLSIL.

The chain couples TRBV7-2 to TRBJ2-3; D is unresolved. Germline CDR1 is SGHTA and CDR2 is FQGNSA. Trimming shortened V by 0 bases and J by 4 bases, and 5 bases separated the two germline ends. The CDR3 totals 13 residues. The CDR3 DNA follows: TGTGCCAGCAGCTTAGCGGTACCAGATACGCAGTATTTT. Its protein product is CASSLAVPDTQYF.

The rearrangement links TRBV10-3 to TRBJ2-7; 7 positions agree with TRBD1. The CDR3 is 14 residues long. The ends lost 6 bases at V and 0 bases at J; junction bases unmatched: 5. Germline V gives CDR1 ENHRY, CDR2 SYGVKD. The CDR3 sequence is CAIRTGQDSYEQYF. As DNA, the CDR3 is TGTGCCATCAGGACTGGACAGGACTCCTACGAGCAGTACTTC.

The chain couples TRBV10-3 to TRBJ2-7, with TRBD2 matching over 13 bases. CDR1 ENHRY and CDR2 SYGVKD come from the germline V gene. CDR3 size: 17 residues. The V gene end was trimmed by 4 bases and the J gene end by 7 bases; junction bases not matched to a gene: 13. CDR3 in DNA: TGTGCCATCAGTGGTCCCGGGACTAGCGGGGCCCCCAATGAGCAGTACTTC. Protein product: CAISGPGTSGAPNEQYF.

V usage is TRBV21-1 and J usage is TRBJ2-7; TRBD2, the table's D call, was not compared with the DNA. TRBV21-1 counts as a pseudogene. The CDR3 totals 18 residues. Written as DNA, the CDR3 is TGTGCCAGCACCAGAAAGGCAGGGCTTAGCCTCACCAGCTACGAGCAGTACTTC. Its translation is CASTRKAGLSLTSYEQYF.

This clonotype was seen only a few times. J is TRBJ2-7 and V is TRBV6-6; perhaps TRBD2 as D (6 bases). V was clipped by 0 bases and J by 6 bases, with 12 bases between them. The CDR3 is 14 residues long. Germline CDR1 MNHNY, CDR2 SVGAGI (reference sequence). CDR3 protein: CASSYSAGPTEQYF. The CDR3 nucleotides are TGTGCCAGCAGTTACTCGGCGGGACCGACCGAGCAGTACTTC.

A remark on this clonotype: One end of the junction does not line up with germline, which may come from a read error. This rearrangement joins TRBV4-1 to TRBJ2-2; 7 nucleotides line up with TRBD1. The germline gives CDR1 MGHRA, CDR2 YSYEKL. The CDR3 length is 16 residues. CDR3 sequence (DNA): TGCGACAGCAGCCAAGATGAGGGGGCGATCCCCGGGGAGCTGTTTTTT. Amino acid sequence: CDSSQDEGAIPGELFF.

This sequence joins TRBV18 and TRBJ1-2, with D tentatively TRBD1 (5 bases). Germline lookup yields CDR1 KGHSH and CDR2 LQKENI. This CDR3 has 15 amino acids. Trimming took off 3 bases at V and 6 bases at J, with 17 bases between the two ends. CDR3 coding DNA: TGTGCCAGCTCACCGGCATCCCGGGACTTTGATGGCTACACCTTC. As protein: CASSPASRDFDGYTF.

V usage is TRBV2 and J usage is TRBJ2-3; D ambiguous. This CDR3 spans 11 amino acids. Germline assignment: CDR1 SNHLY and CDR2 FYNNEI. Trimming shortened V by 7 bases and J by 13 bases, and 15 bases separated the two germline ends. In DNA form, the CDR3 reads TGTGCCAGCAAGTGGGCAGTGGAGAAGTATTTT. This sequence encodes CASKWAVEKYF.

The chain is built from TRBV2 and TRBJ1-5; no firm D call. CDR1 and CDR2 (germline): SNHLY, FYNNEI. This CDR3 has 12 residues. V was pared by 7 bases and J by 3 bases, with 7 bases between. The CDR3, as DNA: TGTGCCAGCATGCAGGACAATCAGCCCCAGCATTTT. Protein product: CASMQDNQPQHF.

This clonotype was seen only a few times. The chain combines TRBV20-1 with TRBJ2-7; maybe TRBD2 (6 bases). The germline V gene encodes CDR1 DFQATT and CDR2 SNEGSKA (reference sequence). The CDR3 has 16 residues. Trimming cost V 1 base and J 2 bases, with 18 bases left between them. In DNA form, the CDR3 reads TGCAGTGCTAGAGGTGATTTGGACTATCGTACCTACGAGCAGTACTTC. This gives the protein CSARGDLDYRTYEQYF.

This chain connects TRBV6-5 to TRBJ1-5; the D gene is possibly TRBD1 (6 bases). Germline V gene sequence: CDR1 MNHEY, CDR2 SVGAGI. CDR3 length: 14 amino acids. Trimming cost V 6 bases and J 6 bases, with 15 bases left between them. For the CDR3, the DNA is TGTGCCAGCAGGAAGGGGGGGTCGGTTCAGCCCCAGCATTTT. Its translation: CASRKGGSVQPQHF.